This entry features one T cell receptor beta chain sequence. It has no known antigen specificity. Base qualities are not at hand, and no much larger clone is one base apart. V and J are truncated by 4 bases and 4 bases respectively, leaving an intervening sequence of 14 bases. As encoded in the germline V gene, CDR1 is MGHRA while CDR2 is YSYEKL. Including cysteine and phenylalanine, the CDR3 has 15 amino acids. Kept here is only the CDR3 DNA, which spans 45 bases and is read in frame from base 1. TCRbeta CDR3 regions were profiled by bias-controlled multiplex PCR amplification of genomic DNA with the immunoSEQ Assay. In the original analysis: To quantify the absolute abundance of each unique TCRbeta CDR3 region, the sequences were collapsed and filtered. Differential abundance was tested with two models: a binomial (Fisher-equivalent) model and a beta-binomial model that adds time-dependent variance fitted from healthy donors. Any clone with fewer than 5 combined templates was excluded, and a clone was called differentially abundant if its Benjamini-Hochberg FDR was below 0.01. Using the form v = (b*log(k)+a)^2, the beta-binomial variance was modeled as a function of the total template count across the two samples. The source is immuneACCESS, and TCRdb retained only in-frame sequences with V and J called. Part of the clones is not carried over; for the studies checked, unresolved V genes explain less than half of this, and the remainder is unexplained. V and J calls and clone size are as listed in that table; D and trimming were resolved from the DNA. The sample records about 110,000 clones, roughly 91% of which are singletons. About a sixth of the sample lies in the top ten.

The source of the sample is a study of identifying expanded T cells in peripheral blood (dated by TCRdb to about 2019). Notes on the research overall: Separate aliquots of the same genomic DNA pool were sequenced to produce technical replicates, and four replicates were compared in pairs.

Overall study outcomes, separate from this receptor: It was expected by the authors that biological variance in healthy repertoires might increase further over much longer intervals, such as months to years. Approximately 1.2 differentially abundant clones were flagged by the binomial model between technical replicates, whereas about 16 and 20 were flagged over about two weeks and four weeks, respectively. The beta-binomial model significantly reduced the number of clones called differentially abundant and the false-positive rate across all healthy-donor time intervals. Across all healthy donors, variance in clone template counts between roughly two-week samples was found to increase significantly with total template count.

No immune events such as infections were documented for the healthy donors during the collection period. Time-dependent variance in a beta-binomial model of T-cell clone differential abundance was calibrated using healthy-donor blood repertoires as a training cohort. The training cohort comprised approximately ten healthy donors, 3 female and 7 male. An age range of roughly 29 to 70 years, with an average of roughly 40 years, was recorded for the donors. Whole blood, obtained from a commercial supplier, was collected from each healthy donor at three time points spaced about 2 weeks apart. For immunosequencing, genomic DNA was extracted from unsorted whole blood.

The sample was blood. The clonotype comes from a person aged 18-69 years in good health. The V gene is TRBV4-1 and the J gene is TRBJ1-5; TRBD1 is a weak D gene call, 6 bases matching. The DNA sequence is TGCGCCAGCAGCCTGACCGGGACACGGAATCAGCCCCAGCATTTT. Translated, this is CASSLTGTRNQPQHF.